These 11 T cell receptor beta chains originate from one sample sequenced in a study of PD-1 blockade in classical Hodgkin lymphoma. Noted time point: cycle 4 day 1 (C4D1), after 5 to 7 weeks of nivolumab. After autologous stem cell transplantation all patients relapsed, and prior brentuximab vedotin exposure differed between cohorts. Repertoires were generated with immunoSEQ multiplex PCR, while TCRdb's copy carries only in-frame clones and drops some. The repertoire consists of more than 95,000 clones, with approximately 89% occurring once and the leading ten covering roughly 20%. Sequencing used peripheral blood mononuclear cells (PBMCs), obtained before the fourth cycle of nivolumab. These receptors originate from a human donor with classical Hodgkin lymphoma.

V and J are TRBV11-2 and TRBJ1-2, with 8 nucleotides matching TRBD1. The V segment lost 3 bases and the J segment 8 bases; nucleotides outside the gene matches: 5. Germline loops: CDR1 SGHAT, CDR2 FQNNGV. The CDR3 loop spans 13 amino acids. CDR3 in amino acids: CASSFGTGGGYTF. DNA of the CDR3: TGTGCCAGCAGCTTCGGGACAGGAGGCGGCTACACCTTC.

This sequence joins TRBV5-1 and TRBJ1-1; no reliable D call. The germline V gene has CDR1 SGHRS and CDR2 YFSETQ. The V end lost 0 bases, the J end lost 7 bases, and 16 bases lay between the germline ends. The CDR3 loop spans 15 amino acids. Here the CDR3 reads CASSLAGSGNREAFF. CDR3 sequence (DNA): TGCGCCAGCAGCTTGGCTGGTTCTGGGAATCGTGAAGCTTTCTTT. Combining the CDR3 with reference TRBV5-1 and TRBJ1-1 gives the whole variable domain KAGVTQTPRYLIKTRGQQVTLSCSPISGHRSVSWYQQTPGQGLQFLFEYFSETQRNKGNFPGRFSGRQFSNSRSEMNVSTLELGDSALYLCASSLAGSGNREAFFGQGTRLTVV.

The chain links TRBV18 to TRBJ2-3; 12 bases are shared with TRBD2. The CDR3 sequence is 15 residues long. Germline loops: CDR1 KGHSH, CDR2 LQKENI. V gave up 6 bases and J gave up 3 bases; unmatched junction bases: 4. The CDR3 DNA reads as TGTGCCAGCTCTCGGACTAGCGGGACAACAGATACGCAGTATTTT. It codes for CASSRTSGTTDTQYF.

The gene calls are TRBV5-4 and TRBJ2-7; TRBD2 aligns across 13 bases. Trimming removed 4 bases from V and 3 bases from J; junction bases left unmatched: 7. The V gene's germline CDR1 is SGHNT and CDR2 YYREEE (reference sequence). The CDR3 spans 16 residues. The CDR3 is CASSTGLAGVSYEQYF. As DNA, the CDR3 is TGTGCCAGCAGCACCGGACTAGCGGGAGTTAGCTACGAGCAGTACTTC.

This clone was observed once. J is TRBJ1-1 and V is TRBV28, with D uncertain. The ends were cut back, 5 bases at V and 4 bases at J, with 11 bases in the middle. Germline V gene data show CDR1 as MDHEN and CDR2 as SYDVKM. This CDR3 is built from 13 residues. The CDR3: CASSPTSPTEAFF. The CDR3 DNA sequence: TGTGCCAGCAGTCCCACCAGTCCCACTGAAGCTTTCTTT.

In this sample, this clone turned up once. The chain has TRBV5-6 and TRBJ2-1; D not resolved. The germline V gene encodes CDR1 SGHDT and CDR2 YYEEEE. The CDR3 has 14 amino acids. V was pared by 0 bases and J by 12 bases, with 16 bases between. CDR3 bases: TGTGCCAGCAGCTTGGGGGTCAGTTACACGGGGCAGTTCTTC. As protein: CASSLGVSYTGQFF. The variable domain in full, completed from reference TRBV5-6 and TRBJ2-1, reads DAGVTQSPTHLIKTRGQQVTLRCSPKSGHDTVSWYQQALGQGPQFIFQYYEEEERQRGNFPDRFSGHQFPNYSSELNVNALLLGDSALYLCASSLGVSYTGQFFGPGTRLTVL.

The chain employs TRBV2 and TRBJ2-7; 12 nucleotides agree with TRBD1. Germline CDR1 and CDR2: SNHLY and FYNNEI. The CDR3 runs to 16 residues. Losses at the gene ends were 6 bases for V and 7 bases for J; bases not matched to a gene: 13. The CDR3 here is CASRAPTGQGAQEQYF. The CDR3 DNA sequence: TGTGCCAGCAGGGCTCCAACGGGACAGGGGGCCCAAGAGCAGTACTTC. Together with reference TRBV2 and TRBJ2-7, the CDR3 gives the full variable domain: EPEVTQTPSHQVTQMGQEVILRCVPISNHLYFYWYRQILGQKVEFLVSFYNNEISEKSEIFDDQFSVERPDGSNFTLKIRSTKLEDSAMYFCASRAPTGQGAQEQYFGPGTRLTVT.

The V and J genes are TRBV20-1 and TRBJ1-1; D call uncertain. The CDR3 loop spans 11 amino acids. Trimming left V 5 bases short and J 0 bases short, with 4 bases between. Germline values: CDR1 DFQATT, CDR2 SNEGSKA (reference sequence). The CDR3 nucleotides read TGCAGTGCTGGATTGAACACTGAAGCTTTCTTT. It specifies CSAGLNTEAFF.

J is TRBJ2-5 and V is TRBV6-1; D is unresolved. CDR1 is MNHNS and CDR2 is SASEGT in the germline V gene. This CDR3 is built from 13 residues. The V end lost 1 base, the J end lost 2 bases, and 5 bases lay between the germline ends. The CDR3 here is CASSEGGQETQYF. Written as DNA, the CDR3 is TGTGCCAGCAGTGAAGGGGGACAAGAGACCCAGTACTTC.

The rearrangement uses TRBV19 and TRBJ1-4; TRBD1 matches 9 bases. CDR3 length equals 15 residues. The V gene's germline CDR1 is LNHDA and CDR2 SQIVND (reference sequence). V gave up 6 bases and J gave up 4 bases; unmatched junction bases: 6. The CDR3 coding sequence is TGTGCCAGTAGAGACCCGGGACAGGGTAATGAAAAACTGTTTTTT. Residues: CASRDPGQGNEKLFF.

This rearrangement joins TRBV10-3 to TRBJ2-1; perhaps TRBD2 as D (5 bases). CDR3 length: 12 residues. V lost 7 bases and J lost 6, with 10 bases in between. From germline, CDR1 is ENHRY and CDR2 SYGVKD. This CDR3 reads CAIKGGGNEQFF. The CDR3, as DNA: TGTGCCATCAAGGGCGGAGGCAATGAGCAGTTCTTC.